A selection of T cell receptor beta chains follows, all from one sample in a study of cytomegalovirus exposure and HLA in healthy donors. Only in-frame clones appear in the TCRdb table, and some are missing; sequencing was by immunoSEQ multiplex PCR. The sample yields about 190,000 clones, around 67% seen once. The sample comprised PBMCs. All receptors derive from a woman aged 25-40 years in good health and CMV-seropositive. Each CDR3 is given with its conserved first and last residue. The D gene is left open where the match is weak. Expanded clones get a size class; other rows say once, few or many, or leave the size out.

abundance: -
j_gene: TRBJ2-5
v_gene: TRBV5-6
d_gene: TRBD2
CDR3nt: TGTGCCAGCAGCTTGTCCCTAGCGGGAGTTTACGAGACCCAGTACTTC
CDR3aa: CASSLSLAGVYETQYF

abundance: few
j_gene: TRBJ2-7
v_gene: TRBV28
d_gene: -
CDR3nt: TGTGCCAGCAGTTTAGTCCATGCGAGCTCCTACGAGCAGTACTTC
CDR3aa: CASSLVHASSYEQYF

abundance: -
j_gene: TRBJ2-7
v_gene: TRBV19
d_gene: -
CDR3nt: TGTGCCAGTGGCGACGGGATCTCCTACGAGCAGTACTTC
CDR3aa: CASGDGISYEQYF

abundance: -
j_gene: TRBJ1-1
v_gene: TRBV6-5
d_gene: TRBD1
CDR3nt: TGTGCCAGCAGCAACCGGGACAGGGCGATTGAAGCTTTCTTT
CDR3aa: CASSNRDRAIEAFF

abundance: -
j_gene: TRBJ2-7
v_gene: TRBV7-2
d_gene: TRBD2
CDR3nt: TGTGCCAGCAGCTCCCAATGGGGACTAGGCCCCTACGAGCAGTACTTC
CDR3aa: CASSSQWGLGPYEQYF

abundance: -
j_gene: TRBJ2-2
v_gene: TRBV2
d_gene: -
CDR3nt: TGTGCCAGCAGTCGGGATCAAGGCGGGGAGCTGTTTTTT
CDR3aa: CASSRDQGGELFF

abundance: -
j_gene: TRBJ2-2
v_gene: TRBV6-5
d_gene: -
CDR3nt: TGTGCCAGCAGTTTACTAGAGAACACCGGGGAGCTGTTTTTT
CDR3aa: CASSLLENTGELFF

abundance: few
j_gene: TRBJ1-2
v_gene: TRBV6-5
d_gene: -
CDR3nt: TGTGCCAGCAGTCTACGAGAGACTAACTATGGCTACACCTTC
CDR3aa: CASSLRETNYGYTF

abundance: -
j_gene: TRBJ1-5
v_gene: TRBV6-6
d_gene: -
CDR3nt: TGTGCCAGCAGTCTTTTCGACTCAAATCAGCCCCAGCATTTT
CDR3aa: CASSLFDSNQPQHF

abundance: -
j_gene: TRBJ1-3
v_gene: TRBV10-2
d_gene: -
CDR3nt: TGCGCCAGCAGTGACCCCAGACAGGCTCACTCTGGAAACACCATATATTTT
CDR3aa: CASSDPRQAHSGNTIYF

abundance: -
j_gene: TRBJ1-2
v_gene: TRBV28
d_gene: TRBD1
CDR3nt: TGTGCCAGCAGTTCCACGGGACAGGGGAACTATGGCTACACCTTC
CDR3aa: CASSSTGQGNYGYTF

abundance: -
j_gene: TRBJ1-1
v_gene: TRBV15
d_gene: -
CDR3nt: TGTGCCACCAGCGGACGGGGGGGAGGGTTGCGAGCTTTCTTT
CDR3aa: CATSGRGGGLRAFF

abundance: -
j_gene: TRBJ1-2
v_gene: TRBV19
d_gene: TRBD1
CDR3nt: TGTGCCAGTAGTATTACAGGGGAAACCTATGGCTACACCTTC
CDR3aa: CASSITGETYGYTF

abundance: -
j_gene: TRBJ2-7
v_gene: TRBV6-1
d_gene: TRBD2
CDR3nt: TGTGCCAGCAGTGAAGGGCTAGCGGGAGTCCGAGGGCAGTACTTC
CDR3aa: CASSEGLAGVRGQYF

abundance: -
j_gene: TRBJ2-1
v_gene: TRBV27
d_gene: TRBD2
CDR3nt: TGTGCCAGTAGTTTGGGTCAGGGCGGGGGGGAGCAGTTCTTC
CDR3aa: CASSLGQGGGEQFF

abundance: once
j_gene: TRBJ2-1
v_gene: TRBV6-6
d_gene: -
CDR3nt: TGTGCCAGCAGTTACGAGGGTCCCCTTAGGAATGAGCAGTTCTTC
CDR3aa: CASSYEGPLRNEQFF